This note documents a single T cell receptor beta chain sequence. This sample stems from a study of blood T cell repertoires in COVID-19. Study in general: T cells, B-cell-depleted T cells, or PBMCs supplied cDNA or gDNA.

Per the study methods: From reference gene primer amplification, estimates of nucleated cell counts were derived. Libraries were prepared by immunoSEQ multiplex PCR; TCRdb keeps only in-frame clonotypes and omits some of them. The DNA was the basis for D and trimming; V, J and clone size are from that table. The sample has about 170,000 clones, around nine tenths seen once; the top ten hold over 3.5%. There are 17 residues in the CDR3. The germline V gene has CDR1 SGHNT and CDR2 YENEEA. Trimming stripped 3 bases from V and 1 base from J, with 13 bases between. The sequenced sample consisted of peripheral blood. The J gene is TRBJ1-6, the V gene TRBV11-3; D is undetermined. The TCR originated in a man aged 18 to 29 with active or convalescent COVID-19. The DNA for the CDR3 is TGTGCCAGCAGCTTTTTGAGCCGGTTGTCCTATAATTCACCCCTCCACTTT. Translation: CASSFLSRLSYNSPLHF.